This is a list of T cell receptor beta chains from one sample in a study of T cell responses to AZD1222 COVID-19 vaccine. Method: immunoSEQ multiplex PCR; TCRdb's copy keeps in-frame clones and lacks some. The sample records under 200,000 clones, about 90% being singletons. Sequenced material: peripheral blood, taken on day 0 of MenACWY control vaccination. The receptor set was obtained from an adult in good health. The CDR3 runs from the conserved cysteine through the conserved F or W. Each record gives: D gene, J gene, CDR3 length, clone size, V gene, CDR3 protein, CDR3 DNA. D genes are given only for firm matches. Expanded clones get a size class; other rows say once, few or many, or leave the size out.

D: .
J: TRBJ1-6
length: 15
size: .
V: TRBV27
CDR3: CASSPQGLFNSPLHF
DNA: TGTGCCAGCAGTCCCCAGGGGCTTTTTAATTCACCCCTCCACTTT

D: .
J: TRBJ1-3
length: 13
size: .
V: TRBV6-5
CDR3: CASSMGWGNTIYF
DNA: TGTGCCAGCAGCATGGGATGGGGAAACACCATATATTTT

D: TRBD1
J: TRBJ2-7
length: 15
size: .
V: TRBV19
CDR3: CASSMRTGRTYEQYF
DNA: TGTGCCAGTAGTATGAGGACAGGGAGAACCTACGAGCAGTACTTC

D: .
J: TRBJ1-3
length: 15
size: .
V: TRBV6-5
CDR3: CASSSSLSHGNTIYF
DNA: TGTGCCAGCAGTTCCTCGCTTTCGCATGGAAACACCATATATTTT

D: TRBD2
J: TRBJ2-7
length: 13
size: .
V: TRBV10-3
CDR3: CAISGTSDHEQYF
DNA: TGTGCCATCTCCGGGACTAGCGACCACGAGCAGTACTTC

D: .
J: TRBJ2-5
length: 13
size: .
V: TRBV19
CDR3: CASSREEKRTQYF
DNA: TGTGCCAGTAGTAGGGAGGAGAAGAGAACCCAGTACTTC

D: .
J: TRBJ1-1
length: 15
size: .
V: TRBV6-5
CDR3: CASSYSGQKNTEAFF
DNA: TGTGCCAGCAGTTACTCGGGACAAAAGAACACTGAAGCTTTCTTT

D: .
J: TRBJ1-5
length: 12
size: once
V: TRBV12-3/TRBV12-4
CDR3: CASSLSGQPQHF
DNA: TGTGCCAGCAGTTTAAGCGGTCAGCCCCAGCATTTT

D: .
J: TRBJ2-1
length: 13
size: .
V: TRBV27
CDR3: CASSLSGDTEQFF
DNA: TGTGCCAGCAGTTTATCGGGTGATACTGAGCAGTTCTTC

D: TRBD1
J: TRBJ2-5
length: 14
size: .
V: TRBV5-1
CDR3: CASSLDRGEETQYF
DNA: TGCGCCAGCAGCTTGGACAGGGGGGAAGAGACCCAGTACTTC

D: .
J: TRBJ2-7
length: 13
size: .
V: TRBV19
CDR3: CASSLGHSYEQYF
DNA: TGTGCCAGTAGTTTAGGACATAGCTACGAGCAGTACTTC

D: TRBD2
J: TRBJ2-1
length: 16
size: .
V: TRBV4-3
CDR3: CASSQDLAGVGNEQFF
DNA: TGCGCCAGCAGCCAAGATCTAGCGGGAGTCGGGAATGAGCAGTTCTTC

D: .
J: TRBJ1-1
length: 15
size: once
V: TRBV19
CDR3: CASTNRPREGTEAFF
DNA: TGTGCCAGTACCAATCGCCCCAGGGAGGGCACTGAAGCTTTCTTT

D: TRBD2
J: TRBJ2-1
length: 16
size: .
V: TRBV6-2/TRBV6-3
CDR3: CASSYPPGTRDNEQFF
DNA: TGTGCCAGCAGTTACCCTCCTGGGACTAGAGACAATGAGCAGTTCTTC

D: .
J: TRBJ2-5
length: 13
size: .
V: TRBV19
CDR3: CASSTGRQETQYF
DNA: TGTGCCAGTTCGACCGGGAGACAAGAGACCCAGTACTTC

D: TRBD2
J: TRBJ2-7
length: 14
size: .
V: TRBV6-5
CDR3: CASSQGLFMGEQYF
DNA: TGTGCCAGCAGTCAGGGACTATTCATGGGGGAGCAGTACTTC